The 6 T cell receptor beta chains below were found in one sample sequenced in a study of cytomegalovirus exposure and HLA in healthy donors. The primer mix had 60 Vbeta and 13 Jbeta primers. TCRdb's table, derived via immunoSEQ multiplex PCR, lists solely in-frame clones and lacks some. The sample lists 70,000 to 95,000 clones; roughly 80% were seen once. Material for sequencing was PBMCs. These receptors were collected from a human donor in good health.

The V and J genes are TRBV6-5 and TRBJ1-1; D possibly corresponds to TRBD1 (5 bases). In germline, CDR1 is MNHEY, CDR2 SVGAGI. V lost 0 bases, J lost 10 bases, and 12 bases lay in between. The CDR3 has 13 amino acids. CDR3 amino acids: CASSYSAGIGAFF. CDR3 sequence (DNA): TGTGCCAGCAGTTACTCGGCAGGGATCGGAGCTTTCTTT.

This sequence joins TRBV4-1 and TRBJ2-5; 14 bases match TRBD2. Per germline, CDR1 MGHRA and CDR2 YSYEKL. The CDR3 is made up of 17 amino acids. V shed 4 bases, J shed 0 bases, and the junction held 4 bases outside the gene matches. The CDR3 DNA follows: TGCGCCAGCAGCCGCCAGGGACTAGCGGGGGACCAAGAGACCCAGTACTTC. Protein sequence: CASSRQGLAGDQETQYF.

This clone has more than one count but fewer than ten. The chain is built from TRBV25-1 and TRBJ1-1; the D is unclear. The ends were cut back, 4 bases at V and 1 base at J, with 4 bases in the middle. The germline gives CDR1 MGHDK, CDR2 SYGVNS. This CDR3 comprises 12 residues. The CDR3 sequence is CASSGQNTEAFF. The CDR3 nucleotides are TGTGCCAGCAGTGGACAGAACACTGAAGCTTTCTTT.

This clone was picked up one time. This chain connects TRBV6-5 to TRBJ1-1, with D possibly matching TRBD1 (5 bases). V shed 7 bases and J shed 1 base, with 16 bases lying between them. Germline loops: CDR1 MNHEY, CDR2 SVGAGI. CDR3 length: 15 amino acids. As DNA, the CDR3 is TGTGCCAGCACCTCTTGGGAGGGGCGGAACACTGAAGCTTTCTTT. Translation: CASTSWEGRNTEAFF.

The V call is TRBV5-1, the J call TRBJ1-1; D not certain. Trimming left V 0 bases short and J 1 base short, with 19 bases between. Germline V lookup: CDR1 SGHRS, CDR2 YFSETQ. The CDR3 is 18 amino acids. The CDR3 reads CASSLAARVQKENTEAFF. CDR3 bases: TGCGCCAGCAGCTTGGCCGCGAGGGTTCAGAAGGAGAACACTGAAGCTTTCTTT. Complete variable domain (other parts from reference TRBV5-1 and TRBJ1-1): KAGVTQTPRYLIKTRGQQVTLSCSPISGHRSVSWYQQTPGQGLQFLFEYFSETQRNKGNFPGRFSGRQFSNSRSEMNVSTLELGDSALYLCASSLAARVQKENTEAFFGQGTRLTVV.

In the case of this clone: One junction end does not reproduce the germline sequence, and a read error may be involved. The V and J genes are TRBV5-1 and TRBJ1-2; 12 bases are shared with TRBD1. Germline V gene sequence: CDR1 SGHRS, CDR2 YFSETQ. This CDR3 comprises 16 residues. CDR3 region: CASTLGGTGGDYGYPF. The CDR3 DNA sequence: TGCGCCAGCACCCTAGGTGGGACAGGGGGCGACTATGGCTACCCCTTC. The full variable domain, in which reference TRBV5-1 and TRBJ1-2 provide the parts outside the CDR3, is KAGVTQTPRYLIKTRGQQVTLSCSPISGHRSVSWYQQTPGQGLQFLFEYFSETQRNKGNFPGRFSGRQFSNSRSEMNVSTLELGDSALYLCASTLGGTGGDYGYPFGSGTRLTVV.